This TCR beta chain is from a study of T-cell memory formation after mild COVID-19. Looking at the study overall: For the most part, TCR clusters were specific to one donor.

Each CDR3 protein gets one entry after TCRdb re-called the 5' RACE reads with MiXCR. The table includes 450,000 or so distinct CDR3 sequences, about 23% detected once. The CDR3 totals 15 residues. With 3 bases clipped from V and 4 bases from J, the junction kept 6 bases outside the gene matches. Germline V CDR1 and CDR2: SEHNR, FQNEAQ (reference sequence). The source of this sequence is an adult woman who had mild COVID-19 (a few samples of this study predate the infection). Cell type and time point are not known. Material for sequencing was PBMCs or a T cell subset sorted from them (not recorded which). The gene calls are TRBV7-9 and TRBJ2-7, with 10 positions matching TRBD1. The CDR3 reads CASSFGTGDLYEQYF. CDR3 in DNA: TGTGCCAGCAGCTTTGGGACAGGGGACCTTTACGAGCAGTACTTC. Looking up the rest from reference TRBV7-9 and TRBJ2-7 gives the full variable domain: DTGVSQNPRHKITKRGQNVTFRCDPISEHNRLYWYRQTLGQGPEFLTYFQNEAQLEKSRLLSDRFSAERPKGSFSTLEIQRTEQGDSAMYLCASSFGTGDLYEQYFGPGTRLTVT.